The 2 T cell receptor beta chains reported below all come from one sample, sequenced in a study of blood T cell repertoires in COVID-19. The assay was immunoSEQ multiplex PCR, and TCRdb's table has in-frame clones only and misses some. The sample carries fewer than 200,000 clones, around 89% recorded once. Sequenced input: peripheral blood. The source is a man between 45 and 60 years old who had recovered from COVID-19.

A few counts support this clone. The gene calls are TRBV6-5 and TRBJ1-2; D gene uncertain. The germline V gene has CDR1 MNHEY and CDR2 SVGAGI. CDR3 length: 14 residues. V gave up 7 bases and J gave up 4 bases, with 16 bases separating them. This CDR3 is CASTHWTVAYGYTF. The CDR3 DNA sequence: TGTGCCAGCACCCACTGGACTGTCGCCTATGGCTACACCTTC.

The chain employs TRBV6-5 and TRBJ2-1; 10 bases fit TRBD2. This CDR3 comprises 16 residues. Germline V gene data show CDR1 as MNHEY and CDR2 as SVGAGI. V shed 2 bases, J shed 6 bases, and the junction held 7 bases outside the gene matches. The CDR3 sequence is CASSYRSGGPGNEQFF. CDR3 DNA: TGTGCCAGCAGTTACCGTAGCGGGGGGCCCGGCAATGAGCAGTTCTTC.